These 20 T cell receptor beta chains came from one sample sequenced in a study of blood T cell repertoires in COVID-19. Using immunoSEQ multiplex PCR, the repertoire was profiled, and TCRdb retains in-frame clones only, with some absent. The sample lists some 150,000 clones; about 87% were seen once. Specimen: peripheral blood. The receptor set was obtained from a man aged 45-65 years who had recovered from COVID-19.

This chain connects TRBV6-5 to TRBJ2-5; D not resolved. Germline lookup yields CDR1 MNHEY and CDR2 SVGAGI. The CDR3 is 14 amino acids. V lost 0 bases, J lost 2 bases, and 7 bases lay in between. As DNA, the CDR3 is TGTGCCAGCAGTTACTCTGTCAGACAAGAGACCCAGTACTTC. This codes for CASSYSVRQETQYF.

As DNA, the CDR3 is TGCGCCAGCAGGGTTTTTGGCCCAAGCGACGAGCAGTACTTC. This encodes CASRVFGPSDEQYF. The chain combines TRBV10-2 with TRBJ2-7; D is uncertain. This CDR3 is built from 14 residues. Deletions cut 6 bases from V and 5 bases from J, with 17 bases between. Germline CDR1 WSHSY, CDR2 SAAADI.

This clone has just one count. The chain employs TRBV30 and TRBJ1-1; 7 positions agree with TRBD1. The V gene's germline CDR1 is GTSNPN and CDR2 SVGIG (reference sequence). The trim removed 2 bases at V and 1 base at J, leaving 7 bases unmatched. The CDR3 loop spans 15 amino acids. The CDR3 region has the DNA TGTGCCTGGAGTTACCCGGACAGGACGAACACTGAAGCTTTCTTT. Translation gives CAWSYPDRTNTEAFF.

This clone was observed a single time. The chain couples TRBV9 to TRBJ1-1; 7 bases are shared with TRBD1. The germline V gene has CDR1 SGDLS and CDR2 YYNGEE. Trimming took 3 bases from V and 2 from J; bases not matched to a gene: 7. CDR3 length: 15 amino acids. The CDR3 reads CASSALQGDNTEAFF. DNA of the CDR3: TGTGCCAGCAGCGCGCTCCAGGGGGACAACACTGAAGCTTTCTTT.

The chain is built from TRBV2 and TRBJ2-3, with TRBD2 matching 16 bases. J lost 3 bases, V lost 5 bases, and 2 bases had no gene match. The length of the CDR3 is 16 residues. CDR1 is SNHLY, CDR2 FYNNEI, per germline. The DNA for the CDR3 is TGTGCCAGCAGTCCGGGACTAGCGGGGGGGACAGATACGCAGTATTTT. It is translated as CASSPGLAGGTDTQYF.

This clone appeared once. The rearrangement joins TRBV19 to TRBJ1-5; 8 nucleotides agree with TRBD1. Germline V gives CDR1 LNHDA, CDR2 SQIVND (reference sequence). There are 18 residues in the CDR3. The junction had 10 bases not matched to a gene; V was cut back by 1 base and J by 2 bases. For the CDR3, the DNA is TGTGCCAGTAGTATAGGGTTCAGGGGGCGTCGGGGCAATCAGCCCCAGCATTTT. This gives the protein CASSIGFRGRRGNQPQHF.

This sequence joins TRBV6-5 and TRBJ1-2, with D possibly matching TRBD1 (6 bases). This CDR3 has 13 residues. Germline V gene data show CDR1 as MNHEY and CDR2 as SVGAGI. The V and J ends lost 5 bases and 5 bases respectively, with 12 bases between them. The CDR3, as DNA: TGTGCCAGCAGTCAGGGGTCTCGGTATGGCTACACCTTC. Its translation: CASSQGSRYGYTF.

This clone was seen only once. The chain links TRBV3-1 (or the pseudogene TRBV3-2) to TRBJ1-1; the match to TRBD1 covers 7 bases. The CDR3 contains 15 residues. Germline V gives CDR1 LGHDT, CDR2 YNNKEL (reference sequence). V trimming: 1 base; J trimming: 1 base; junction bases outside the gene matches: 3. DNA of the CDR3: TGTGCCAGCAGCCAAGGGGCAGGGGGGAACACTGAAGCTTTCTTT. Its translation is CASSQGAGGNTEAFF.

The rearrangement links TRBV11-3 to TRBJ1-3; TRBD1 agrees at 10 bases. Germline loops: CDR1 SGHNT, CDR2 YENEEA. This CDR3 comprises 17 residues. With V trimmed by 5 bases and J by 2 bases, 9 bases remained unmatched. In nucleotides, the CDR3 is TGTGCCAGCAGCGGCCACCCCGGGACAGGGGCTGGAAACACCATATATTTT. It specifies CASSGHPGTGAGNTIYF.

There are a few counts of this clone. J is TRBJ2-3 and V is TRBV9, with D possibly TRBD2 on 5 matching bases. CDR3 length: 16 residues. The V gene lost 0 bases and the J gene lost 2 bases, with 13 bases spanning the gap. Germline V gene lookup returns CDR1 SGDLS and CDR2 YYNGEE. The CDR3 region is CASSVGPSTTTDTQYF. In DNA, the CDR3 is TGTGCCAGCAGCGTAGGTCCTAGCACTACCACAGATACGCAGTATTTT.

The rearrangement links TRBV14 to TRBJ1-1, with D maybe TRBD1 (5 bases). Germline CDR1 and CDR2: SGHDN and FVKESK. CDR3 length equals 15 residues. The germline V and J ends were trimmed by 1 base and 3 bases, with 12 bases remaining between them. The CDR3 coding sequence is TGTGCCAGCAGCCAAGTGTCTGGGGCGCACACTGAAGCTTTCTTT. It translates to CASSQVSGAHTEAFF.

The chain employs TRBV20-1 and TRBJ2-3, with 11 bases aligning to TRBD2. With 3 bases clipped from V and 0 bases from J, the junction kept 5 bases outside the gene matches. Germline assignment: CDR1 DFQATT and CDR2 SNEGSKA (reference sequence). The CDR3 is 16 residues long. CDR3 sequence reads: CSASRLAGGSTDTQYF. CDR3 coding DNA: TGCAGTGCTAGTAGGCTAGCGGGGGGTAGCACAGATACGCAGTATTTT.

The CDR3 nucleotides are TGTGCCAGTAGTAGTTACGGACAGAACACAGATACGCAGTATTTT. Translating it yields CASSSYGQNTDTQYF. The chain recombines TRBV19 with TRBJ2-3, with a possible D match to TRBD1 (6 bases). V lost 4 bases to trimming and J lost 2 bases, with 13 bases between them. Germline lookup yields CDR1 LNHDA and CDR2 SQIVND (reference sequence). The CDR3 sequence is 15 residues long.

The CDR3 bases are TGTGCCAGCAGTTACTCGAGACGGGATGAGCAGTTCTTC. It is translated as CASSYSRRDEQFF. The V gene is TRBV6-6, the J gene TRBJ2-1; D is uncertain. Trimming shortened V by 0 bases and J by 8 bases, and 8 bases separated the two germline ends. This CDR3 contains 13 residues. CDR1 is MNHNY and CDR2 is SVGAGI in the germline V gene (reference sequence).

The chain employs TRBV10-3 and TRBJ2-3; 10 nucleotides match TRBD1. V trimming: 10 bases; J trimming: 5 bases; junction bases outside the gene matches: 9. Germline assignment: CDR1 ENHRY and CDR2 SYGVKD. The CDR3 is 14 amino acids. CDR3 sequence reads: CATGEGTGVDTQYF. CDR3 sequence (DNA): TGTGCCACAGGAGAGGGGACAGGGGTAGATACGCAGTATTTT.

V and J are TRBV11-3 and TRBJ2-1; 9 nucleotides match TRBD2. V shed 5 bases, J shed 1 base, and the junction held 3 bases outside the gene matches. There are 15 residues in the CDR3. Germline V gene sequence: CDR1 SGHNT, CDR2 YENEEA. DNA for the CDR3: TGTGCCAGCAGCCTAAGCGGGGGGTCCTACAATGAGCAGTTCTTC. The encoded protein is CASSLSGGSYNEQFF.

The V and J genes are TRBV19 and TRBJ1-4, with TRBD1 matching over 8 bases. The V gene end was trimmed by 3 bases and the J gene end by 7 bases; junction bases not matched to a gene: 4. Germline CDR1 is LNHDA and CDR2 is SQIVND (reference sequence). This CDR3 spans 14 amino acids. The CDR3 region is CASSMDRVVEKLFF. CDR3 sequence (DNA): TGTGCCAGTAGTATGGACAGGGTAGTTGAAAAACTGTTTTTT.

The chain is built from TRBV11-3 and TRBJ2-3; D unclear. Trimming shortened V by 5 bases and J by 3 bases, and 9 bases separated the two germline ends. The CDR3 totals 13 residues. CDR1 is SGHNT and CDR2 is YENEEA in the germline V gene. CDR3 sequence: CASSRSSTDTQYF. CDR3 DNA: TGTGCCAGCAGCCGGAGCTCGACAGATACGCAGTATTTT.

The chain recombines TRBV5-1 with TRBJ1-6, with 8 bases aligning to TRBD1. The CDR3 is 16 amino acids. J lost 10 bases, V lost 4 bases, and 13 bases had no gene match. Looked up from germline, CDR1 is SGHRS and CDR2 is YFSETQ. CDR3 DNA sequence: TGCGCCAGCAGCGCGGGGCAGACAGGGGCAGAGTCACCCCTCCACTTT. It is translated as CASSAGQTGAESPLHF.

This clone was observed a single time. The chain uses TRBV27 and TRBJ1-3; no clear D gene. Trimming took 5 bases from V and 2 from J, leaving 10 bases between them. CDR1 and CDR2 from the germline V gene are MNHEY and SMNVEV (reference sequence). This CDR3 has 14 amino acids. The DNA of the CDR3 is TGTGCCAGCAGTCCCCGAGAGCCTGGAAACACCATATATTTT. The encoded protein is CASSPREPGNTIYF.